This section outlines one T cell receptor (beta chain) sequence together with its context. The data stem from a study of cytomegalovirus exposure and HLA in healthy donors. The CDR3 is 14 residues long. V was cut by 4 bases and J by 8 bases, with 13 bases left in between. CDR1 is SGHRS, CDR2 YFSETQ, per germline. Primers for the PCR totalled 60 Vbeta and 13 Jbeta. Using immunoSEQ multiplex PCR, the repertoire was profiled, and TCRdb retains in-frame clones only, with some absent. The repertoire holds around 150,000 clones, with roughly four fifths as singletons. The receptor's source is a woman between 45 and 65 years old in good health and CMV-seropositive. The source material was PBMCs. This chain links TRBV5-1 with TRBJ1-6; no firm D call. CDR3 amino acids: CASSRGLGDSPLHF. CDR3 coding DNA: TGCGCCAGCAGCCGAGGACTTGGCGATTCACCCCTCCACTTT.